This record looks at one TCR beta chain sequence and its context. Its antigen is currently unknown. The data were obtained in a study of siplizumab effects on memory and regulatory T cells. Study-wide findings and caveats: Memory T cells appeared less diverse than naive cells, which seemed to contribute substantially to alloresponse. Many proliferating CD4+ or CD8+ clones remained unclassified. Roughly 75-96% of them could not be assigned either a naive or a memory phenotype.

Profiling relied on immunoSEQ multiplex PCR, and the TCRdb table lists in-frame clones only, not all of them. The sample includes some 100,000 clones, around 92% seen only once; the top ten take around 0.73%. This clonotype was sampled from a human donor in good health. Material for sequencing was Tregs sorted from blood.

CDR3 DNA sequence: TGTGCCAGCAGCTTAAGGACAGGGGCCGAGCTGGCGGATACGCAGTATTTT. This encodes CASSLRTGAELADTQYF. The V and J genes are TRBV7-8 and TRBJ2-3; TRBD1 agrees at 9 bases. The CDR3 contains 17 residues. V was pared by 2 bases and J by 6 bases, with 12 bases of the junction left unmatched. Germline assignment: CDR1 SGHVS and CDR2 FQNEAQ.